Sequencing of this T cell receptor (beta chain) was carried out in a study of T cells in Graves' hyperthyroidism and ophthalmopathy. Thyroid ultrasound and orbital computed tomography, with clinical symptoms and serum thyroxine and TRAb, informed diagnoses. General study results and limits: A median 6.5 months before onset, the model predicted ophthalmopathy. In the analysis, a 13 V-J model separated ophthalmopathy from stable hyperthyroidism.

Trimming took 2 bases from V and 1 from J, leaving 11 bases between them. Germline V gene data show CDR1 as SEHNR and CDR2 as FQNEAQ (reference sequence). The length of the CDR3 is 15 residues. RNA transcripts gave rise to amplified TCR beta CDR3 regions. Primed by the HTBI set, a first-round RT-PCR was run on the TCR CDR3. TCRdb re-called the multiplex PCR reads through MiXCR, storing one row per CDR3 protein. This sample yields 480,000 or so distinct CDR3 sequences, of which 35% to 50% are seen a single time; around 47% belongs to the top ten. This clonotype has more than one count but fewer than ten. The target antigen is unknown.

This sequence joins TRBV7-9 and TRBJ2-5, with D hard to call. Sequencing input: peripheral blood or thyroid tissue (not recorded which). The receptor's source is an adult woman with Graves' disease, either hyperthyroidism or ophthalmopathy (not recorded which). CDR3 coding DNA: TGTGCCAGCAGCTTACTGTACCGGATCCAAGAGACCCAGTACTTC. Protein: CASSLLYRIQETQYF. Filled out from reference TRBV7-9 and TRBJ2-5, the complete variable domain reads DTGVSQNPRHKITKRGQNVTFRCDPISEHNRLYWYRQTLGQGPEFLTYFQNEAQLEKSRLLSDRFSAERPKGSFSTLEIQRTEQGDSAMYLCASSLLYRIQETQYFGPGTRLLVL.